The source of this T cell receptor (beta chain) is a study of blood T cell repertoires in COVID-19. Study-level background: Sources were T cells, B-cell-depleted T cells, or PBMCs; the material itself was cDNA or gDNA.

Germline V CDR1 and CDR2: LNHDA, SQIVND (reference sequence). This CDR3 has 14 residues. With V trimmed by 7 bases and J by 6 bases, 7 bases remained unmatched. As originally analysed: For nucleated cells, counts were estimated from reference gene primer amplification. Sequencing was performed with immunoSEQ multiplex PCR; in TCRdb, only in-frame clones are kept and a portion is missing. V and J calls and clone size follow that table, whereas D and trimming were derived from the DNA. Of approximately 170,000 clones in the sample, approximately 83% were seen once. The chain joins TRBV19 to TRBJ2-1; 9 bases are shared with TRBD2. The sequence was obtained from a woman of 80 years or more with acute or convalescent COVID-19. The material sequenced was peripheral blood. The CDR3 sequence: CASTRGRALNEQFF. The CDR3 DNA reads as TGTGCCAGTACACGCGGGAGGGCCCTCAATGAGCAGTTCTTC.